This T cell receptor beta chain came from a study of vaccination effects on CD4 cells after COVID-19. Repertoires were generated with immunoSEQ multiplex PCR, while TCRdb's copy carries only in-frame clones and drops some. The sample lists 62,000 or so clones; about 80% were seen once. CDR3 length: 15 amino acids. Germline values: CDR1 SGHNT, CDR2 YENEEA. Unmatched junction bases numbered 3, after V lost 4 bases and J lost 3 bases. Antigen-specific CD4+ T cells were expanded (with viral peptide pools) by the ViraFEST assay ahead of sequencing. When 10 to 11 days of culture had elapsed, CD4+ T cells were isolated. The healthy vaccine recipients, who had no prior SARS-CoV-2 infection, showed negative nucleocapsid antibodies. Researchers swapped half the medium for IL-2 medium on both days 3 and 7. This clone came up once. What it recognizes is unknown.

The chain is built from TRBV11-3 and TRBJ2-5; 12 positions agree with TRBD2. Sequencing used CD4+ T cells from PBMCs cultured with SARS-CoV-2 spike peptides, obtained before COVID-19 vaccination. This TCR derives from a human donor who received a COVID-19 vaccine. The CDR3 sequence: CASSSTSGGEETQYF. For the CDR3, the DNA is TGTGCCAGCAGCTCGACTAGCGGGGGCGAAGAGACCCAGTACTTC.